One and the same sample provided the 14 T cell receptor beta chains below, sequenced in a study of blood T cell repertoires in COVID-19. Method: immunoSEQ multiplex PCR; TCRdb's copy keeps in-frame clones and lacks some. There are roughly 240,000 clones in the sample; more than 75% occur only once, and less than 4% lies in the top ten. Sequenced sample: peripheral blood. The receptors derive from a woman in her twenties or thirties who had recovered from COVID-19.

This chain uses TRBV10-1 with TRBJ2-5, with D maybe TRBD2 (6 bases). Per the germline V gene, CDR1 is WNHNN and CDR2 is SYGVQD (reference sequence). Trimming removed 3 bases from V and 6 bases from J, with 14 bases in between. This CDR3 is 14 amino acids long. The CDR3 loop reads CASSDGGERKTQYF. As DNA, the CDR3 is TGCGCCAGCAGTGATGGCGGGGAGCGCAAGACCCAGTACTTC.

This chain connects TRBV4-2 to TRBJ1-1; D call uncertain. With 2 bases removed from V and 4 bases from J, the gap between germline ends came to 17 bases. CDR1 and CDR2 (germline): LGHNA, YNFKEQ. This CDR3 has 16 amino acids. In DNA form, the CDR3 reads TGTGCCAGCAGCCAACAGGTCGGGGAAACCGGCACTGAAGCTTTCTTT. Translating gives CASSQQVGETGTEAFF.

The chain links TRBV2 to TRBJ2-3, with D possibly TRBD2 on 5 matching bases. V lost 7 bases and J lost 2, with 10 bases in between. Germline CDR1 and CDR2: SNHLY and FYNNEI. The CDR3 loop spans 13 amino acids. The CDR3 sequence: CASNKGLTDTQYF. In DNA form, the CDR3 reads TGTGCCAGCAATAAAGGACTCACAGATACGCAGTATTTT.

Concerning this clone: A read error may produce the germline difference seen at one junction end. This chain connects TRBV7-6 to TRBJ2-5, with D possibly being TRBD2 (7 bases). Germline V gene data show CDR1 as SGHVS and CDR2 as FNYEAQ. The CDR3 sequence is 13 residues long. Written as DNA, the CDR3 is TGTGCCAGCACCTTAGGGGGGGTGGGGACCCAGTACTTC. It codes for CASTLGGVGTQYF. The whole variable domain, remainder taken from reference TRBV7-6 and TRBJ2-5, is GAGVSQSPRYKVTKRGQDVALRCDPISGHVSLYWYRQALGQGPEFLTYFNYEAQQDKSGLPNDRFSAERPEGSISTLTIQRTEQRDSAMYRCASTLGGVGTQYFGPGTRLLVL.

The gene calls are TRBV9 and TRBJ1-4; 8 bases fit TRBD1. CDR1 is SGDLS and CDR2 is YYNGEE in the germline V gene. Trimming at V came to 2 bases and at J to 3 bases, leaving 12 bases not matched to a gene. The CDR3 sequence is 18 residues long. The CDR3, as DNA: TGTGCCAGCAGCGTTGATGGGACAGGTGGGGGTGCTAATGAAAAACTGTTTTTT. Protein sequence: CASSVDGTGGGANEKLFF.

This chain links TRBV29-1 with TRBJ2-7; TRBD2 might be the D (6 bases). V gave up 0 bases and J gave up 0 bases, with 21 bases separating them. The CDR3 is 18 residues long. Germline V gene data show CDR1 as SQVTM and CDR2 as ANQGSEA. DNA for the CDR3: TGCAGCGTTGAAGATCGGGGGTCTTCCCGGGGGAGCTCCTACGAGCAGTACTTC. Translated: CSVEDRGSSRGSSYEQYF.

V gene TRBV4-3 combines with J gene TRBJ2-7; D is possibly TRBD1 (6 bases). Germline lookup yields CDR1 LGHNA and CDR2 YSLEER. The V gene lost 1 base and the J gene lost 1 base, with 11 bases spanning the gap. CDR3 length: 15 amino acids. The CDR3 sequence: CASSQVDRGSYEQYF. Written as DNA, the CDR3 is TGCGCCAGCAGCCAAGTGGACAGAGGGTCCTACGAGCAGTACTTC.

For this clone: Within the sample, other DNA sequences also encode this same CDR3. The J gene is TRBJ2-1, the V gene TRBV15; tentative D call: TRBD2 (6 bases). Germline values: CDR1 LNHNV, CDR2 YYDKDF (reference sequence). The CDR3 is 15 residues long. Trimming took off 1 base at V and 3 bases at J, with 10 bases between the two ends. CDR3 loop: CATSRGGGSYNEQFF. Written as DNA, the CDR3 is TGTGCCACCAGCAGAGGGGGAGGCAGCTACAATGAGCAGTTCTTC.

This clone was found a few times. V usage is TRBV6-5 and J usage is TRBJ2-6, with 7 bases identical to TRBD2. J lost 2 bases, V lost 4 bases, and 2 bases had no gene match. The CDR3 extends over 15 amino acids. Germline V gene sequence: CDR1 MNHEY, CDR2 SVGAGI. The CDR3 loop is CASSSGTTGANVLTF. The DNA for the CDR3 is TGTGCCAGCAGTTCCGGGACTACTGGGGCCAACGTCCTGACTTTC.

CDR3 in amino acids: CASSEEASGSYEQYF. The DNA of the CDR3 is TGTGCCAGCAGTGAGGAGGCATCCGGCTCCTACGAGCAGTACTTC. The chain joins TRBV6-1 to TRBJ2-7, with D possibly matching TRBD2 (5 bases). This CDR3 spans 15 amino acids. Germline assignment: CDR1 MNHNS and CDR2 SASEGT. Trimming took off 3 bases at V and 0 bases at J, with 12 bases between the two ends.

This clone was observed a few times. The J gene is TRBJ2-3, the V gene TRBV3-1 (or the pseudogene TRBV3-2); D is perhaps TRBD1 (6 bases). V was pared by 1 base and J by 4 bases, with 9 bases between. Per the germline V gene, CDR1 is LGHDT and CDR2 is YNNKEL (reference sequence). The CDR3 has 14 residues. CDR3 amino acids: CASSQAGAADTQYF. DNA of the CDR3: TGTGCCAGCAGCCAAGCAGGGGCGGCAGATACGCAGTATTTT.

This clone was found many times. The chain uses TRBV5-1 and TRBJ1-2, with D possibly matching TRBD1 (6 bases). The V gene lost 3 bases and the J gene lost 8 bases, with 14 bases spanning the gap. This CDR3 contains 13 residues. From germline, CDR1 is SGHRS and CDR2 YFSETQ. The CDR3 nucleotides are TGCGCCAGCAGCTCGGCCGTAGACAGGGGCTACACCTTC. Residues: CASSSAVDRGYTF.

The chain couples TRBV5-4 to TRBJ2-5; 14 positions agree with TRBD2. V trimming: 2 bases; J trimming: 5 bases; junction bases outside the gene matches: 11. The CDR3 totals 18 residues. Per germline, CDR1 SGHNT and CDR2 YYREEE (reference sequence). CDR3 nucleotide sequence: TGTGCCAGCAGCTTTTTACGGACTAGCGGGGGGATTGGGGAGACCCAGTACTTC. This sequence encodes CASSFLRTSGGIGETQYF.

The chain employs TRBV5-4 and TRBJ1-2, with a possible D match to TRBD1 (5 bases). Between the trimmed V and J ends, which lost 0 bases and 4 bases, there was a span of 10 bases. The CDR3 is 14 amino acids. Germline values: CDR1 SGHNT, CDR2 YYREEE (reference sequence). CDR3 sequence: CASSLVDSPYGYTF. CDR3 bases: TGTGCCAGCAGCTTGGTAGACAGTCCCTATGGCTACACCTTC.